The present entry profiles one T cell receptor beta chain with its context. Its target is not known. This CDR3 spans 15 amino acids. Unmatched junction bases numbered 7, after V lost 0 bases and J lost 5 bases. Germline loops: CDR1 SGHRS, CDR2 YFSETQ. The data are from a study of OX40 agonist ivuxolimab in advanced cancers. Findings and caveats of the study: Both CD4+ and CD8+ T cell populations in blood had undergone clonal expansion by week 6 at 0.1 to 3.0 mg/kg.

TCRdb keeps only in-frame clones here, not all; method: immunoSEQ multiplex PCR. The data show roughly 70,000 clones, approximately 88% seen once. The sequence came from an adult with an advanced solid tumor such as melanoma, head and neck, liver or kidney cancer. The chain is built from TRBV5-1 and TRBJ1-1, with 7 bases lining up with TRBD1. The specimen comprised CD4+ or CD8+ T cells sorted from blood, sampled in a trial of the OX40 agonist ivuxolimab. The CDR3 sequence is CASSLGQGGSTEAFF. DNA for the CDR3: TGCGCCAGCAGCTTGGGTCAGGGGGGTTCGACTGAAGCTTTCTTT.